This T cell receptor beta chain was identified in a study of blood T cell repertoires in COVID-19. The V gene lost 10 bases and the J gene lost 4 bases, with 10 bases spanning the gap. Germline CDR1 LNHDA, CDR2 SQIVND (reference sequence). This CDR3 contains 11 residues. Data came from immunoSEQ multiplex PCR; TCRdb stores just in-frame clones and leaves some out. The sample yields approximately 80,000 clones, about 87% seen once. The sample consisted of peripheral blood. The chain joins TRBV19 to TRBJ1-2; D may be TRBD1 (6 bases). The clonotype comes from a man in his forties with acute or convalescent COVID-19. The CDR3 DNA sequence: TGTGCCACGGACAGCGTCTATGGCTACACCTTC. Protein: CATDSVYGYTF.